The 31 T cell receptor beta chains given below trace back to one sample, sequenced in a study of T cell responses to AZD1222 COVID-19 vaccine (dated by TCRdb to about 2021). Preparation of the library involved the immunoSEQ multiplex PCR assay. This immuneACCESS table, as held by TCRdb, lists in-frame sequences with V and J called but not all clones. Of the missing ones, under half trace to an unresolved V gene in checked studies; the others have no known cause. Here the sample has 160,000 or so clones; 90% occur a single time. The ten largest account for approximately 1.5% of the sample. The sample's time point, from its label and the paper: about 28 days (+/-7) after the second vaccine dose. The sequences come from peripheral blood, collected 28 days after the second AZD1222 dose. Every receptor here comes from an adult who received the AZD1222 COVID-19 vaccine.

This chain connects TRBV5-1 to TRBJ2-1, with 11 nucleotides matching TRBD2. The CDR3 loop spans 14 amino acids. CDR1 is SGHRS, CDR2 YFSETQ, per germline. V lost 6 bases to trimming and J lost 9 bases; unmatched junction nucleotides: 8. This CDR3 reads CASNLVAGGPEQFF. CDR3 nucleotide sequence: TGCGCCAGCAACCTGGTAGCGGGAGGGCCTGAGCAGTTCTTC.

This clone was seen only a few times. This sequence joins TRBV27 and TRBJ1-6, with TRBD1 matching over 8 bases. With 5 bases clipped from V and 6 bases from J, the junction kept 9 bases outside the gene matches. CDR1 is MNHEY and CDR2 is SMNVEV in the germline V gene (reference sequence). The CDR3 is 16 residues long. The CDR3 DNA reads TGTGCCAGCAGTCCTTCCTATGACAGGGGTAATTCACCCCTCCACTTT. This codes for CASSPSYDRGNSPLHF.

This clone was detected once. J is TRBJ2-1 and V is TRBV3-1 (or the pseudogene TRBV3-2), with a possible D match to TRBD2 (6 bases). V lost 4 bases to trimming and J lost 6 bases, with 16 bases between them. Germline CDR1 is LGHDT and CDR2 is YNNKEL (reference sequence). The CDR3 totals 15 residues. Written as DNA, the CDR3 is TGTGCCAGCAGCCTACCCCGGGGGACGTTCAATGAGCAGTTCTTC. Amino acid sequence: CASSLPRGTFNEQFF.

This CDR3 is CASTQRTGRTEAFF. Here the CDR3 DNA reads TGCGCCAGCACCCAGAGGACAGGGCGTACTGAAGCTTTCTTT. V usage is TRBV5-1 and J usage is TRBJ1-1; 8 bases align to TRBD1. Germline V gene lookup returns CDR1 SGHRS and CDR2 YFSETQ. The CDR3 length is 14 residues. The V and J ends lost 6 bases and 5 bases, in that order; junction bases with no gene match: 9. The full variable domain, in which reference TRBV5-1 and TRBJ1-1 provide the parts outside the CDR3, is KAGVTQTPRYLIKTRGQQVTLSCSPISGHRSVSWYQQTPGQGLQFLFEYFSETQRNKGNFPGRFSGRQFSNSRSEMNVSTLELGDSALYLCASTQRTGRTEAFFGQGTRLTVV.

V is TRBV10-3 and J is TRBJ1-5, with a weak D call TRBD1 (6 bases). Germline lookup yields CDR1 ENHRY and CDR2 SYGVKD. V shed 4 bases and J shed 7 bases, with 14 bases lying between them. The CDR3 is made up of 14 amino acids. The CDR3 DNA is TGTGCCATCAGTGGATGGGGGCCGGGCCAGCCCCAGCATTTT. Protein product: CAISGWGPGQPQHF.

This sequence joins TRBV29-1 and TRBJ1-4; 12 bases are a match to TRBD1. Looked up from germline, CDR1 is SQVTM and CDR2 is ANQGSEA. This CDR3 region has 15 residues. After removal of 7 bases from V and 6 bases from J, the junction contained 9 bases not matched to a gene. The CDR3 DNA reads as TGCAGCGCTGGGACAGGGGGCCTAGTTGATGAAAAACTGTTTTTT. It specifies CSAGTGGLVDEKLFF. Using reference TRBV29-1 and TRBJ1-4 for the parts outside the CDR3, the full variable domain is SAVISQKPSRDICQRGTSLTIQCQVDSQVTMMFWYRQQPGQSLTLIATANQGSEATYESGFVIDKFPISRPNLTFSTLTVSNMSPEDSSIYLCSAGTGGLVDEKLFFGSGTQLSVL.

The V and J genes are TRBV27 and TRBJ2-4, with 7 bases that match TRBD2. The CDR3 is made up of 16 amino acids. V lost 6 bases and J lost 8; bases outside the gene matches: 16. The germline gives CDR1 MNHEY, CDR2 SMNVEV (reference sequence). The CDR3 region is CASSISGVGRSDIQYF. In DNA, the CDR3 is TGTGCCAGCAGCATCAGCGGGGTGGGGAGGTCCGACATTCAGTACTTC.

In nucleotides, the CDR3 is TGTGCCAGCGGGGCGGGAGGGCCCGGCGGGGAGCTGTTTTTT. Translation: CASGAGGPGGELFF. This chain uses TRBV7-3 with TRBJ2-2, with 9 bases that match TRBD2. The germline CDR1 and CDR2 sequences are SGHTA and FQGTGA. The junction had 8 bases not matched to a gene; V was cut back by 8 bases and J by 7 bases. The CDR3 runs 14 residues.

The chain employs TRBV11-2 and TRBJ2-7; 11 bases fit TRBD1. Losses at the gene ends were 1 base for V and 0 bases for J; bases not matched to a gene: 5. CDR3 length: 17 amino acids. Looked up from germline, CDR1 is SGHAT and CDR2 is FQNNGV. This CDR3 is CASSLGTGGVSSYEQYF. The CDR3 region has the DNA TGTGCCAGCAGCTTAGGGACAGGGGGCGTCAGCTCCTACGAGCAGTACTTC.

The chain employs TRBV7-9 and TRBJ1-1; tentative D call: TRBD1 (5 bases). Germline V gene sequence: CDR1 SEHNR, CDR2 FQNEAQ (reference sequence). The CDR3 length is 12 residues. The V end lost 7 bases, the J end lost 6 bases, and 12 bases lay between the germline ends. The CDR3 sequence is CASTEDTAEAFF. DNA of the CDR3: TGTGCCAGCACCGAGGACACCGCTGAAGCTTTCTTT.

V usage is TRBV5-5 and J usage is TRBJ2-2, with 9 bases that match TRBD1. CDR1 and CDR2 (germline): SGHKS, YYEKEE (reference sequence). The CDR3 is 16 amino acids. V was pared by 4 bases and J by 6 bases, with 10 bases of the junction left unmatched. CDR3 nucleotide sequence: TGTGCCAGCAGCCCGCCTCACAGGGGGCGCGCCGGGGAGCTGTTTTTT. Translating gives CASSPPHRGRAGELFF.

V gene TRBV5-1 combines with J gene TRBJ2-1, with 8 bases lining up with TRBD1. Germline CDR1 SGHRS, CDR2 YFSETQ. The length of the CDR3 is 13 residues. After removal of 4 bases from V and 6 bases from J, the junction contained 3 bases not matched to a gene. DNA for the CDR3: TGCGCCAGCAGCCTGACAGGGGTCAATGAGCAGTTCTTC. It translates to CASSLTGVNEQFF.

The chain uses TRBV2 and TRBJ1-2; no clear D gene. Germline loops: CDR1 SNHLY, CDR2 FYNNEI. The V and J ends lost 10 bases and 7 bases respectively, with 19 bases between them. The CDR3 length is 13 residues. The CDR3 spells CATVRSGVLGYTF. DNA for the CDR3: TGTGCCACCGTCAGAAGCGGTGTTCTTGGCTACACCTTC.

In this sample, this clone turned up once. The chain links TRBV5-1 to TRBJ2-1, with D uncertain. Germline values: CDR1 SGHRS, CDR2 YFSETQ. CDR3 length: 13 residues. The germline V and J ends were trimmed by 1 base and 8 bases, with 10 bases remaining between them. CDR3: CASSLWAGDEQFF. Here the CDR3 DNA reads TGCGCCAGCAGCTTGTGGGCAGGAGATGAGCAGTTCTTC.

The rearrangement uses TRBV20-1 and TRBJ1-1, with D possibly matching TRBD1 (6 bases). V lost 6 bases to trimming and J lost 10 bases, with 15 bases between them. The CDR3 loop spans 11 amino acids. Per the germline V gene, CDR1 is DFQATT and CDR2 is SNEGSKA (reference sequence). The CDR3 here is CSAFGGRGAFF. The CDR3 region has the DNA TGCAGTGCCTTCGGGGGCAGGGGAGCTTTCTTT.

The chain combines TRBV5-4 with TRBJ2-5; D not certain. Germline V gene data show CDR1 as SGHNT and CDR2 as YYREEE (reference sequence). This CDR3 is 13 amino acids long. Trimming took 0 bases from V and 2 from J, leaving 5 bases between them. CDR3 sequence: CASSLGPQETQYF. CDR3 DNA sequence: TGTGCCAGCAGCTTGGGTCCACAAGAGACCCAGTACTTC.

This chain connects TRBV7-8 to TRBJ1-6; no clear D gene. Trimming took off 5 bases at V and 8 bases at J, with 4 bases between the two ends. In germline, CDR1 is SGHVS, CDR2 FQNEAQ. The CDR3 has 11 residues. The CDR3: CASSLDSPLHF. DNA of the CDR3: TGTGCCAGCAGCCTCGATTCACCCCTCCACTTT.

V and J are TRBV28 and TRBJ1-5; D remains ambiguous. Trimming removed 9 bases at V and 5 bases at J, with 11 bases between. CDR1 and CDR2 (germline): MDHEN, SYDVKM. CDR3 length equals 12 residues. The CDR3 coding sequence is TGTGCCAGTAAGGCGCGGGATCAGCCCCAGCATTTT. As protein: CASKARDQPQHF. The whole variable domain, remainder taken from reference TRBV28 and TRBJ1-5, is DVKVTQSSRYLVKRTGEKVFLECVQDMDHENMFWYRQDPGLGLRLIYFSYDVKMKEKGDIPEGYSVSREKKERFSLILESASTNQTSMYLCASKARDQPQHFGDGTRLSIL.

The chain employs TRBV2 and TRBJ1-2, with 9 bases that match TRBD1. Germline trimming cut 3 bases from V and 5 bases from J; bases unmatched to any gene: 4. The CDR3 sequence is 14 residues long. Germline V gene lookup returns CDR1 SNHLY and CDR2 FYNNEI. The CDR3 spells CASSEHRGRYGYTF. The CDR3 coding sequence is TGTGCCAGCAGTGAGCACAGGGGGCGTTATGGCTACACCTTC.

The V call is TRBV21-1, the J call TRBJ1-5; the table's D call, TRBD1, has no DNA check behind it. TRBV21-1 is noted as a pseudogene. The CDR3 has 21 amino acids. CDR3 loop: CASSKALVGDPGQGMQQPQHF. CDR3 nucleotide sequence: TGTGCCAGCAGCAAAGCTTTGGTAGGAGATCCGGGACAGGGAATGCAACAGCCCCAGCATTTT.

The V call is TRBV5-1, the J call TRBJ1-2; D is possibly TRBD1 (5 bases). Germline assignment: CDR1 SGHRS and CDR2 YFSETQ. Deletions cut 3 bases from V and 3 bases from J, with 15 bases between. The CDR3 loop spans 15 amino acids. The CDR3 DNA reads TGCGCCAGCAGCTGGACCGGGGGAGGCGACTATGGCTACACCTTC. Translated: CASSWTGGGDYGYTF.

The J gene is TRBJ2-7, the V gene TRBV4-1; D gene unclear. Per the germline V gene, CDR1 is MGHRA and CDR2 is YSYEKL. The CDR3 has 11 residues. The V and J ends lost 1 base and 7 bases respectively, with 5 bases between them. CDR3 in amino acids: CASSQGREQYF. The CDR3 DNA reads as TGCGCCAGCAGCCAAGGAAGAGAGCAGTACTTC.

The chain recombines TRBV19 with TRBJ2-2; D is unresolved. V dropped 0 bases and J dropped 0 bases, with 11 bases sitting between them. The CDR3 loop spans 17 amino acids. Germline V gene lookup returns CDR1 LNHDA and CDR2 SQIVND (reference sequence). The CDR3 nucleotides read TGTGCCAGTAGTATAGATCCGAGATACCCGAACACCGGGGAGCTGTTTTTT. Amino acids: CASSIDPRYPNTGELFF.

The genes are TRBV6-2 or TRBV6-3 and TRBJ1-5; D possibly corresponds to TRBD1 (6 bases). The CDR3 contains 16 residues. V was pared by 2 bases and J by 8 bases, with 19 bases between. From germline, CDR1 is MNHEY and CDR2 SVGEGT. The CDR3 sequence is CASSYGGGGAKEPQHF. The CDR3 region has the DNA TGTGCCAGCAGTTACGGCGGTGGGGGGGCGAAGGAGCCCCAGCATTTT.

This chain uses TRBV6-6 with TRBJ2-2; D possibly matches TRBD1 or TRBD2 (5 bases each). Germline V lookup: CDR1 MNHNY, CDR2 SVGAGI (reference sequence). V was pared by 7 bases and J by 6 bases, with 12 bases between. This CDR3 is 13 amino acids long. CDR3 sequence: CASIRGVPGELFF. For the CDR3, the DNA is TGTGCCAGCATCCGAGGGGTACCCGGGGAGCTGTTTTTT.

The CDR3 region is CASSHQIYSNQPQHF. The CDR3 DNA follows: TGTGCCAGCAGTCATCAGATTTATAGCAATCAGCCCCAGCATTTT. The chain is built from TRBV28 and TRBJ1-5; D remains unclear. The CDR3 has 15 residues. Germline assignment: CDR1 MDHEN and CDR2 SYDVKM. Trimming took 5 bases from V and 0 from J, leaving 11 bases between them.

The chain links TRBV7-6 to TRBJ2-2; TRBD1 might be the D (5 bases). This CDR3 region has 13 residues. Trimming stripped 2 bases from V and 6 bases from J, with 7 bases between. The V gene's germline CDR1 is SGHVS and CDR2 FNYEAQ. The CDR3 reads CASSLTGPGELFF. The CDR3 DNA follows: TGTGCCAGCAGCTTAACAGGACCCGGGGAGCTGTTTTTT.

This chain joins TRBV5-6 and TRBJ2-7, with D perhaps TRBD2 (5 bases). CDR3 size: 15 residues. Trimming removed 1 base at V and 4 bases at J, with 15 bases between. The V gene's germline CDR1 is SGHDT and CDR2 YYEEEE. The DNA for the CDR3 is TGTGCCAGCAGCTTGTTGGAGGCGGGCGGGTACGAGCAGTACTTC. It translates to CASSLLEAGGYEQYF.

This chain uses TRBV5-1 with TRBJ1-3; D is uncertain. Germline assignment: CDR1 SGHRS and CDR2 YFSETQ. Trimming removed 4 bases from V and 0 bases from J, with 14 bases in between. The CDR3 loop spans 16 amino acids. The CDR3 loop reads CASSPQAASSGNTIYF. CDR3 DNA: TGCGCCAGCAGCCCCCAGGCGGCAAGCTCTGGAAACACCATATATTTT.

The chain links TRBV5-1 to TRBJ2-2, with TRBD1 matching over 9 bases. The CDR3 has 16 residues. Unmatched junction bases numbered 14, after V lost 7 bases and J lost 7 bases. Germline loops: CDR1 SGHRS, CDR2 YFSETQ. The CDR3 region has the DNA TGCGCCAGCTTCTACAGGGGGCCAGTCTTCGTCGGGGAGCTGTTTTTT. It codes for CASFYRGPVFVGELFF.

This clone was observed once. The chain employs TRBV5-1 and TRBJ1-2, with TRBD1 matching 7 bases. J was trimmed by 0 bases and V by 5 bases; bases with no gene match: 7. The germline gives CDR1 SGHRS, CDR2 YFSETQ. This CDR3 spans 15 amino acids. The CDR3 bases are TGCGCCAGCAGAAATCCGGGACAGACTAACTATGGCTACACCTTC. Its protein product is CASRNPGQTNYGYTF.